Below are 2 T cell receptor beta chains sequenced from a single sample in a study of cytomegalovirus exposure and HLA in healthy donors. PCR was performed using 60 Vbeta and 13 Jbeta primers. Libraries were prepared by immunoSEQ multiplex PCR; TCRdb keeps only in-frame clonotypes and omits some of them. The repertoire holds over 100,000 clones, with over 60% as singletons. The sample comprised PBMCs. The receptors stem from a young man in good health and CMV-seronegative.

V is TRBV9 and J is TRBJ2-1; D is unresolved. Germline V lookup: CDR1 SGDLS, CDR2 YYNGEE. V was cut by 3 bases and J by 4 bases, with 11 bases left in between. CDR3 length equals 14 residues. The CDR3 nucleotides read TGTGCCAGCAGCGGCCCCCACGAGTACAATGAGCAGTTCTTC. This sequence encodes CASSGPHEYNEQFF.

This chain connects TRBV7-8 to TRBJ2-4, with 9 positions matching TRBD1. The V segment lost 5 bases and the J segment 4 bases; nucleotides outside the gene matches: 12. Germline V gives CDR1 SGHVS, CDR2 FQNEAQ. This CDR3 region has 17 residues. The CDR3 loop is CASSPNRQGVFKNIQYF. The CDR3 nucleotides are TGTGCCAGCAGCCCCAATCGACAGGGGGTTTTTAAAAACATTCAGTACTTC.